The rows below give T cell receptor beta chains drawn from one sample of a study of blood T cells in healthy people across ages. TCRdb reprocessed the 5' RACE reads with MiXCR, giving one entry per CDR3 protein. Of a few hundred thousand distinct CDR3 sequences in the sample, about 29% were seen once. These same records also appear under a second study, on T cells of mothers and their children.

The sequencing sample was made of blood. These receptors originate from a boy younger than 10 in good health. The CDR3 runs from the conserved cysteine through the conserved F or W. A D gene is named only where the DNA matches it firmly. Size tells how often a clone was seen (once, few, many) or the class of an expanded clone, and some rows leave it out.

>TRBJ1-1|once|TRBV18|TRBD1
CASARDRNTEAFF
TGTGCCAGCGCCCGGGACAGGAACACTGAAGCTTTCTTT
>TRBJ1-6|few|TRBV10-1|.
CASSVPRPLHF
TGCGCCAGCAGTGTCCCCCGACCCCTCCACTTT
>TRBJ2-3|.|TRBV6-1|.
CASSEDPGSPDTQYF
TGTGCCAGCAGTGAAGACCCAGGGAGTCCAGATACGCAGTATTTT
>TRBJ2-1|once|TRBV4-3|TRBD2
CASSQNPGLDYNEQFF
TGCGCCAGCAGCCAAAATCCGGGACTAGACTACAATGAGCAGTTCTTC
>TRBJ2-7|.|TRBV12-3/TRBV12-4|.
CASSRDGHSYEQYF
TGTGCCAGCAGTCGGGACGGACACTCCTACGAGCAGTACTTC
>TRBJ2-1|.|TRBV7-9|.
CASSPPGLVGKYNEQFF
TGTGCCAGCAGCCCCCCCGGCCTAGTAGGGAAATACAATGAGCAGTTCTTC
>TRBJ2-5|many|TRBV7-2|.
CASKPGSVQETQYF
TGTGCCAGCAAGCCTGGGAGTGTACAAGAGACCCAGTACTTC
>TRBJ2-7|few|TRBV7-2|TRBD1
CASSLSRRTGQGYEQYF
TGTGCCAGCAGTTTATCCCGGCGTACGGGACAGGGCTACGAGCAGTACTTC
>TRBJ2-3|.|TRBV12-3/TRBV12-4|.
CASTFGGTQYF
TGTGCCAGCACCTTCGGAGGAACGCAGTATTTT
>TRBJ2-5|.|TRBV7-2|TRBD2
CASSSSSGSRETQYF
TGTGCCAGCAGCTCCTCTAGCGGTTCACGGGAGACCCAGTACTTC
>TRBJ2-7|.|TRBV20-1|.
CSARRTAMVSGAQYF
TGCAGTGCTAGACGGACCGCAATGGTTTCAGGGGCCCAGTACTTC
>TRBJ2-3|.|TRBV10-3|TRBD2
CAIRSSTSGSKDTQYF
TGTGCCATCAGATCATCGACTAGCGGGAGCAAAGATACGCAGTATTTT
>TRBJ2-3|.|TRBV6-5|TRBD2
CASRFTSGDPDTQYF
TGTGCCAGCAGATTTACTAGCGGGGATCCAGATACGCAGTATTTT
>TRBJ1-4|few|TRBV27|TRBD1
CASSPANRGEKLFF
TGTGCCAGCAGTCCCGCCAACAGGGGCGAAAAACTGTTTTTT